This passage covers 32 T cell receptor beta chains from one sample sequenced in a study of Ad26.COV2.S vaccination and SARS-CoV-2 variants. This sample's treatment: 19 received Ad26.COV2.S at low or high dose, single or two shots; 5 received placebo; per-sample allocation not given. Following the first vaccine or placebo injection, samples were taken on day 63. This table comes from immunoSEQ multiplex PCR, and its TCRdb copy is limited to in-frame clones, with some not included. Found here are approximately 300,000 clones, 86% of them singletons; the top ten hold 1.9%. Here the sequenced sample was peripheral blood, taken in a trial of Ad26.COV2.S vaccine versus placebo. These receptors all come from a person aged 18 to 59 who received the Ad26.COV2.S COVID-19 vaccine or a placebo.

This clone occurred once. Sequence at one end of the junction differs from germline and may be a read error. The rearrangement joins TRBV10-3 to TRBJ1-5; 8 bases are a match to TRBD1. CDR1 is ENHRY and CDR2 is SYGVKD in the germline V gene. This CDR3 has 15 residues. In nucleotides, the CDR3 is TGTGCCATCAGTGAACCCGGACAGGGCAACCAGCCCCAGCATTTT. It translates to CAISEPGQGNQPQHF.

In this sample, this clone turned up a few times. This sequence joins TRBV7-2 and TRBJ1-6; D not certain. Germline CDR1 SGHTA, CDR2 FQGNSA. CDR3 length: 13 amino acids. V lost 1 base and J 9 bases, leaving 7 bases between the germline ends. DNA of the CDR3: TGTGCCAGCAGCTTAGGGACCCGTTCACCCCTCCACTTT. It specifies CASSLGTRSPLHF.

This clone has just a few counts. The V call is TRBV18, the J call TRBJ2-7, with 8 nucleotides matching TRBD1. Germline loops: CDR1 KGHSH, CDR2 LQKENI. CDR3 length: 17 amino acids. Trimming removed 4 bases from V and 2 bases from J; junction bases left unmatched: 13. The CDR3 loop is CASSLSEDREETYEQYF. The CDR3 DNA follows: TGTGCCAGCTCACTCTCCGAGGACAGGGAGGAAACCTACGAGCAGTACTTC.

V gene TRBV7-9 combines with J gene TRBJ2-3; the match to TRBD1 covers 9 bases. Germline V gene sequence: CDR1 SEHNR, CDR2 FQNEAQ (reference sequence). The trim removed 5 bases at V and 5 bases at J, leaving 11 bases unmatched. This CDR3 contains 16 residues. The CDR3 loop reads CASSRLRDRVLDTQYF. CDR3 sequence (DNA): TGTGCCAGCAGCCGGCTTAGGGACAGGGTGTTAGATACGCAGTATTTT.

This rearrangement joins TRBV6-5 to TRBJ2-1; 13 bases are a match to TRBD2. The V and J ends lost 2 bases and 9 bases, in that order; junction bases with no gene match: 4. Germline V gene sequence: CDR1 MNHEY, CDR2 SVGAGI. The CDR3 totals 15 residues. The chain's CDR3 is CASSYRRTSGGEQFF. The CDR3 DNA is TGTGCCAGCAGTTACCGACGGACTAGCGGGGGTGAGCAGTTCTTC.

The J gene is TRBJ2-5, the V gene TRBV7-9, with a tentative D call TRBD2 (6 bases). The CDR3 extends over 16 amino acids. Germline values: CDR1 SEHNR, CDR2 FQNEAQ (reference sequence). V lost 5 bases and J 6 bases, leaving 22 bases between the germline ends. DNA of the CDR3: TGTGCCAGCAGCCCACCTCGGCGGGGATTGGTTCAGACCCAGTACTTC. As protein: CASSPPRRGLVQTQYF. Full variable domain (missing parts from reference TRBV7-9 and TRBJ2-5): DTGVSQNPRHKITKRGQNVTFRCDPISEHNRLYWYRQTLGQGPEFLTYFQNEAQLEKSRLLSDRFSAERPKGSFSTLEIQRTEQGDSAMYLCASSPPRRGLVQTQYFGPGTRLLVL.

The chain couples TRBV18 to TRBJ2-5; D not certain. This CDR3 region has 12 residues. The V gene lost 8 bases and the J gene lost 2 bases, with 9 bases spanning the gap. Germline V gene sequence: CDR1 KGHSH, CDR2 LQKENI. CDR3 DNA: TGTGCCAGCCGCAACGATCAAGAGACCCAGTACTTC. Encoded protein: CASRNDQETQYF.

V usage is TRBV19 and J usage is TRBJ2-3; a possible D gene is TRBD1 (5 bases). Germline-derived CDR1 and CDR2 are LNHDA and SQIVND (reference sequence). The CDR3 spans 12 residues. Trimming cost V 5 bases and J 2 bases, with 5 bases left between them. CDR3 loop: CASSGATDTQYF. The CDR3 region has the DNA TGTGCCAGTAGTGGGGCCACAGATACGCAGTATTTT.

The rearrangement joins TRBV21-1 to TRBJ2-3; the table names TRBD2, a call not compared with the DNA. TRBV21-1 is shown as a pseudogene. CDR3 size: 16 residues. CDR3 sequence: CASSKKDASLADTQYF. For the CDR3, the DNA is TGTGCCAGCAGCAAAAAAGATGCGTCCCTGGCAGATACGCAGTATTTT.

The chain links TRBV6-5 to TRBJ1-2, with 9 nucleotides matching TRBD1. This CDR3 contains 14 residues. Germline V lookup: CDR1 MNHEY, CDR2 SVGAGI. V lost 9 bases and J lost 1; bases outside the gene matches: 6. The CDR3 nucleotides read TGTGCCAGTGGACAGGGGTCGTATAACTATGGCTACACCTTC. Its translation: CASGQGSYNYGYTF.

The genes are TRBV7-8 and TRBJ2-7; the match to TRBD1 covers 7 bases. Looked up from germline, CDR1 is SGHVS and CDR2 is FQNEAQ. J was trimmed by 2 bases and V by 5 bases; bases with no gene match: 3. The CDR3 length is 13 residues. Here the CDR3 DNA reads TGTGCCAGCAGCCGGACAGGCCCCTACGAGCAGTACTTC. It is translated as CASSRTGPYEQYF.

About this clone: The conserved phenylalanine or tryptophan normally closing the CDR3 is absent here, so this likely arose from a read error. The DNA is omitted, as the CDR3 cannot be located on it reliably, and the CDR3 follows TCRdb's listing. V is TRBV20-1 and J is TRBJ1-1; the DNA was not compared with TRBD1, the D call given in the table. 11 amino acids form the CDR3, both terminal residues included. The germline CDR1 and CDR2 sequences are DFQATT and SNEGSKA (reference sequence). The CDR3 is CSARTGFDAIV.

The chain carries TRBV18 and TRBJ2-5; the D is unclear. This CDR3 comprises 12 residues. CDR1 and CDR2 from the germline V gene are KGHSH and LQKENI. Deletions cut 5 bases from V and 4 bases from J, with 8 bases between. In nucleotides, the CDR3 is TGTGCCAGCTCATCAGGCGGAGAGACCCAGTACTTC. Amino acids: CASSSGGETQYF.

V gene TRBV5-1 combines with J gene TRBJ2-3; D unclear. The CDR3 consists of 14 residues. Trimming stripped 4 bases from V and 1 base from J, with 10 bases between. CDR1 and CDR2 from the germline V gene are SGHRS and YFSETQ. CDR3 residues: CASSGMLGTDTQYF. In nucleotides, the CDR3 is TGCGCCAGCAGCGGGATGTTGGGCACAGATACGCAGTATTTT.

This rearrangement joins TRBV3-1 (or the pseudogene TRBV3-2) to TRBJ2-7, with D perhaps TRBD2 (5 bases). Germline V gene sequence: CDR1 LGHDT, CDR2 YNNKEL (reference sequence). V dropped 0 bases and J dropped 7 bases, with 16 bases sitting between them. The CDR3 contains 15 residues. CDR3 nucleotide sequence: TGTGCCAGCAGCCAAGAATTTTGGACCCGAGGGGAGCAGTACTTC. Translating gives CASSQEFWTRGEQYF.

This chain links TRBV18 with TRBJ1-2; no definite D call. The CDR3 loop spans 15 amino acids. Trimming removed 6 bases at V and 0 bases at J, with 14 bases between. Germline-derived CDR1 and CDR2 are KGHSH and LQKENI. The CDR3 reads CASSPFGVTNYGYTF. CDR3 sequence (DNA): TGTGCCAGCTCCCCCTTCGGCGTAACTAACTATGGCTACACCTTC.

This chain uses TRBV7-2 with TRBJ2-2; D is uncertain. The CDR3 contains 13 residues. CDR1 is SGHTA, CDR2 FQGNSA, per germline. Deletions cut 4 bases from V and 2 bases from J, with 5 bases between. The CDR3 loop is CASSSRNTGELFF. CDR3 nucleotides: TGTGCCAGCAGCTCCCGCAACACCGGGGAGCTGTTTTTT.

The gene calls are TRBV7-8 and TRBJ2-3; 11 bases line up with TRBD1. This CDR3 has 14 amino acids. V lost 5 bases, J lost 5 bases, and 3 bases stayed unmatched. Germline CDR1 SGHVS, CDR2 FQNEAQ. In DNA, the CDR3 is TGTGCCAGCAGCCCCGGGACAGGGGGAGATACGCAGTATTTT. It yields the protein CASSPGTGGDTQYF.

This sequence joins TRBV18 and TRBJ2-2, with 9 nucleotides matching TRBD2. Germline CDR1 KGHSH, CDR2 LQKENI. Trimming at V came to 6 bases and at J to 3 bases, leaving 14 bases not matched to a gene. The CDR3 runs 18 residues. CDR3 sequence: CASSPRILAGTDTGELFF. CDR3 sequence (DNA): TGTGCCAGCTCCCCGAGAATCCTAGCGGGGACGGACACCGGGGAGCTGTTTTTT.

The V and J genes are TRBV30 and TRBJ1-5; D remains unclear. Between the trimmed V and J ends, which lost 0 bases and 0 bases, there was a span of 9 bases. The CDR3 consists of 15 residues. Germline CDR1 is GTSNPN and CDR2 is SVGIG (reference sequence). This chain's CDR3 is CAWSVGTYSNQPQHF. The DNA for the CDR3 is TGTGCCTGGAGTGTAGGCACCTATAGCAATCAGCCCCAGCATTTT. Full variable domain (outside the CDR3, taken from reference TRBV30 and TRBJ1-5): SQTIHQWPATLVQPVGSPLSLECTVEGTSNPNLYWYRQAAGRGLQLLFYSVGIGQISSEVPQNLSASRPQDRQFILSSKKLLLSDSGFYLCAWSVGTYSNQPQHFGDGTRLSIL.

The chain combines TRBV6-1 with TRBJ2-2; TRBD1 agrees at 7 bases. The germline V gene encodes CDR1 MNHNS and CDR2 SASEGT. This CDR3 has 18 amino acids. V was pared by 2 bases and J by 7 bases, with 16 bases of the junction left unmatched. The CDR3 sequence: CASSELAIFAGGSGELFF. In nucleotides, the CDR3 is TGTGCCAGCAGTGAACTGGCCATTTTCGCAGGGGGAAGCGGGGAGCTGTTTTTT.

The chain carries TRBV3-1 (or the pseudogene TRBV3-2) and TRBJ1-2; D not certain. V gave up 1 base and J gave up 4 bases, with 7 bases separating them. The germline gives CDR1 LGHDT, CDR2 YNNKEL (reference sequence). The CDR3 length is 13 residues. The CDR3 DNA is TGTGCCAGCAGCCAAGCTGAGGGCTATGGCTACACCTTC. Its translation: CASSQAEGYGYTF.

V gene TRBV7-9 combines with J gene TRBJ1-2, with D tentatively TRBD1 (6 bases). Per the germline V gene, CDR1 is SEHNR and CDR2 is FQNEAQ (reference sequence). This CDR3 is 16 amino acids long. V lost 6 bases and J lost 3, with 20 bases in between. CDR3 DNA sequence: TGTGCCAGCAGTCCTTTCCCACAGGGTGGAGACTATGGCTACACCTTC. Amino acid sequence: CASSPFPQGGDYGYTF. Combining the CDR3 with reference TRBV7-9 and TRBJ1-2 gives the whole variable domain DTGVSQNPRHKITKRGQNVTFRCDPISEHNRLYWYRQTLGQGPEFLTYFQNEAQLEKSRLLSDRFSAERPKGSFSTLEIQRTEQGDSAMYLCASSPFPQGGDYGYTFGSGTRLTVV.

The chain joins TRBV30 to TRBJ1-1; no clear D gene. The CDR3 has 15 residues. Trimming left V 2 bases short and J 5 bases short, with 18 bases between. Germline CDR1 and CDR2: GTSNPN and SVGIG (reference sequence). Written as DNA, the CDR3 is TGTGCCTGGAGTTTAAACTCCGTGGCCCGAACTGAAGCTTTCTTT. Protein: CAWSLNSVARTEAFF.

The rearrangement joins TRBV5-1 to TRBJ2-7; TRBD1 or TRBD2 may be the D gene (5 bases each). This CDR3 is 15 amino acids long. With 2 bases removed from V and 7 bases from J, the gap between germline ends came to 19 bases. Germline V gene data show CDR1 as SGHRS and CDR2 as YFSETQ. CDR3: CASSFNTEGYGEQYF. Written as DNA, the CDR3 is TGCGCCAGCAGCTTTAATACAGAGGGGTACGGAGAGCAGTACTTC.

V gene TRBV15 combines with J gene TRBJ2-7; D remains unclear. Between the trimmed V and J ends, which lost 0 bases and 1 base, there was a span of 10 bases. Germline V gene lookup returns CDR1 LNHNV and CDR2 YYDKDF (reference sequence). The CDR3 consists of 15 residues. The CDR3 spells CATSRDPGSSYEQYF. In DNA, the CDR3 is TGTGCCACCAGCAGAGATCCAGGCTCTTCCTACGAGCAGTACTTC.

The chain is built from TRBV5-1 and TRBJ1-2; TRBD1 aligns across 7 bases. Trimming cost V 7 bases and J 4 bases; bases outside gene matches: 7. Germline V gene data show CDR1 as SGHRS and CDR2 as YFSETQ. The CDR3 length is 13 residues. This CDR3 is CASYRGSGYGYTF. In DNA form, the CDR3 reads TGCGCCAGCTACAGGGGTTCTGGCTATGGCTACACCTTC.

The chain links TRBV2 to TRBJ1-2; D not certain. CDR3 length equals 14 residues. V lost 6 bases and J 1 base, leaving 12 bases between the germline ends. Germline CDR1 SNHLY, CDR2 FYNNEI. In nucleotides, the CDR3 is TGTGCCAGCAGAAGGTTGGGATTTAACTATGGCTACACCTTC. It encodes CASRRLGFNYGYTF.

CDR3 residues: CASSLDRGLNTEAFF. The DNA for the CDR3 is TGCGCCAGCAGCTTGGACAGGGGTCTGAACACTGAAGCTTTCTTT. V is TRBV5-1 and J is TRBJ1-1; 7 bases line up with TRBD1. V gave up 0 bases and J gave up 0 bases; unmatched junction bases: 2. The germline V gene encodes CDR1 SGHRS and CDR2 YFSETQ. The CDR3 contains 15 residues.

The chain links TRBV20-1 to TRBJ1-1; D unclear. Germline CDR1 DFQATT, CDR2 SNEGSKA (reference sequence). CDR3 length equals 12 residues. Trimming shortened V by 3 bases and J by 1 base, and 6 bases separated the two germline ends. CDR3 DNA: TGCAGTGCTAGTCAAGGGAACACTGAAGCTTTCTTT. Its translation: CSASQGNTEAFF.

The V gene is TRBV21-1, the J gene TRBJ1-1. TRBV21-1 is a pseudogene segment. The CDR3 has 11 residues. The CDR3 sequence is CASSKGLGAFF. The DNA of the CDR3 is TGTGCCAGCAGCAAAGGCCTGGGAGCTTTCTTT.

The chain employs TRBV7-9 and TRBJ2-5; 7 bases align to TRBD1. Germline trimming cut 5 bases from V and 4 bases from J; bases unmatched to any gene: 7. This CDR3 spans 14 amino acids. Per the germline V gene, CDR1 is SEHNR and CDR2 is FQNEAQ (reference sequence). The CDR3 loop is CASSPTGVSETQYF. Here the CDR3 DNA reads TGTGCCAGCAGCCCAACAGGGGTGTCAGAGACCCAGTACTTC.